A single T cell receptor beta chain is shown here with its context. The antigen is undetermined. The data are from a study of vaccination and CD4 T cells after COVID-19. The CDR3 is 15 amino acids. Germline trimming cut 7 bases from V and 4 bases from J; bases unmatched to any gene: 10. The sample's treatment: roughly 10-day PBMC culture with coronavirus spike peptide pools or control peptides (ViraFEST assay). Sequencing of the DNA from cultured CD4+ T cells was carried out with the Oncomine TCR Beta short-read assay. TCRdb recomputed calls from the PCR reads with MiXCR, one row per CDR3 protein. The sample has roughly 2,800 distinct CDR3 sequences; under 35% are singletons.

Source material: CD4+ T cells from blood, cultured in vitro. The genes are TRBV12-3 or TRBV12-4 and TRBJ2-5, with TRBD2 matching 9 bases. This receptor was obtained from a human donor who had recovered from COVID-19. CDR3 coding DNA: TGTGCCAGCACCCGTAGCGGGGGTGGCGGAGAGACCCAGTACTTC. Its protein product is CASTRSGGGGETQYF.